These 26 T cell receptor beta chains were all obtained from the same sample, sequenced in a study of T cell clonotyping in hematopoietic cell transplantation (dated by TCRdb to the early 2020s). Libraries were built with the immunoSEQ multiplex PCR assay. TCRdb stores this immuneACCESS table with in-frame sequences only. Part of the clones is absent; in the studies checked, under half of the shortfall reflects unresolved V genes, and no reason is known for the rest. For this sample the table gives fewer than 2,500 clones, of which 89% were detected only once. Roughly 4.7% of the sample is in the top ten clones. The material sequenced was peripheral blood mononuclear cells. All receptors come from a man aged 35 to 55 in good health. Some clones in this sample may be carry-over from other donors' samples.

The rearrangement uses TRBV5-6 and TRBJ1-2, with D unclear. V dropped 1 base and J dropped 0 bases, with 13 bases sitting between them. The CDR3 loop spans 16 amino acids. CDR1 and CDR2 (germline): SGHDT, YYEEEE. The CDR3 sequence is CASSLLQPASNYGYTF. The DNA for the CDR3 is TGTGCCAGCAGCTTGTTACAGCCAGCATCTAACTATGGCTACACCTTC.

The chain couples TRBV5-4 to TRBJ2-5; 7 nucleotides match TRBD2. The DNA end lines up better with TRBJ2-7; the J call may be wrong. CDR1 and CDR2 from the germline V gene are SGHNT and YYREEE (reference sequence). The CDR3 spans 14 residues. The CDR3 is CASSLGLASYEQYF. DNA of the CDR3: TGTGCCAGCAGCTTGGGACTAGCCAGCTACGAGCAGTACTTC.

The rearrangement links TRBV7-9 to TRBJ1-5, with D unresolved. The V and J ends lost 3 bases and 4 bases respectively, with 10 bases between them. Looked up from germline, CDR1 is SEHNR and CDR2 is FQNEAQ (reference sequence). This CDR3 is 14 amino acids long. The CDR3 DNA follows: TGTGCCAGCAGCTTCGGTCAAGGGAATCAGCCCCAGCATTTT. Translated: CASSFGQGNQPQHF.

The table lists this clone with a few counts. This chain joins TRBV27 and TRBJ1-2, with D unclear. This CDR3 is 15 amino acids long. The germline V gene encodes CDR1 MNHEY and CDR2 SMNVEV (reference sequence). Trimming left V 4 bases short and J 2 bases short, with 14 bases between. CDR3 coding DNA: TGTGCCAGCAGTTCGACGAGGGAGGGAAACTATGGCTACACCTTC. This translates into CASSSTREGNYGYTF.

The CDR3 here is CASSELAGSSYEQYF. The CDR3 DNA is TGTGCCAGCAGTGAATTAGCGGGGAGCTCCTACGAGCAGTACTTC. V usage is TRBV6-1 and J usage is TRBJ2-7; 8 positions match TRBD2. CDR1 is MNHNS and CDR2 is SASEGT in the germline V gene. V shed 2 bases, J shed 0 bases, and the junction held 3 bases outside the gene matches. This CDR3 is 15 amino acids long.

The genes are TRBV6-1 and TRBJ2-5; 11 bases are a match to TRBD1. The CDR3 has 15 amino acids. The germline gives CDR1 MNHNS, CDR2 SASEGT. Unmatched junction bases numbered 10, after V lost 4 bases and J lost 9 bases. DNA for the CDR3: TGTGCCAGCAGTGGGGGGACAGGGGGAAAGCTGGCCCAGTACTTC. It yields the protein CASSGGTGGKLAQYF.

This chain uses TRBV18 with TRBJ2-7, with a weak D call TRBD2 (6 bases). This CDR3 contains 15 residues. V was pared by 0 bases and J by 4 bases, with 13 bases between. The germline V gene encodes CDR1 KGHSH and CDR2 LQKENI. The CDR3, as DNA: TGTGCCAGCTCACCACCTCGGGACTCACGTTACGAGCAGTACTTC. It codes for CASSPPRDSRYEQYF.

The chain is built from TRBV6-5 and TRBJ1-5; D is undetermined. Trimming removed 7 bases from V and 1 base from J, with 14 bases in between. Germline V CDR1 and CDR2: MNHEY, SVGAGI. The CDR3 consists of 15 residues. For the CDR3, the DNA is TGTGCCAGCAAGCTTTCGGCAGGAAGCAATCAGCCCCAGCATTTT. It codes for CASKLSAGSNQPQHF.

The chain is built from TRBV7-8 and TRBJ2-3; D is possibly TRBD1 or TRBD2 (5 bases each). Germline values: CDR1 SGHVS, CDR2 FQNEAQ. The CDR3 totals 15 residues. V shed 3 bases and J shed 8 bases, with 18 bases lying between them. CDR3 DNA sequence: TGTGCCAGCAGCTTGAGGGGTGATAAAGGAGTTACGCAGTATTTT. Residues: CASSLRGDKGVTQYF. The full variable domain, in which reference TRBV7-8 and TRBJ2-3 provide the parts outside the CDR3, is GAGVSQSPRYKVAKRGQDVALRCDPISGHVSLFWYQQALGQGPEFLTYFQNEAQLDKSGLPSDRFFAERPEGSVSTLKIQRTQQEDSAVYLCASSLRGDKGVTQYFGPGTRLTVL.

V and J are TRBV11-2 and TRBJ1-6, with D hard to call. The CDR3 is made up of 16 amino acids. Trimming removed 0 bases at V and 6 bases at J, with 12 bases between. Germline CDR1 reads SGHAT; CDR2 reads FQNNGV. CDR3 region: CASSLDWVGSNSPLHF. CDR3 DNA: TGTGCCAGCAGCTTAGATTGGGTAGGGAGTAATTCACCCCTCCACTTT.

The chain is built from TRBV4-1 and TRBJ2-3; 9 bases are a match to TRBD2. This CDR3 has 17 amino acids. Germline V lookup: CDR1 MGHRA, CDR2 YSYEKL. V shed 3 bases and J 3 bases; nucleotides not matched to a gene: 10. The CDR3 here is CASSQGGAGGGTDTQYF. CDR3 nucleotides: TGCGCCAGCAGCCAGGGGGGAGCGGGGGGAGGGACAGATACGCAGTATTTT.

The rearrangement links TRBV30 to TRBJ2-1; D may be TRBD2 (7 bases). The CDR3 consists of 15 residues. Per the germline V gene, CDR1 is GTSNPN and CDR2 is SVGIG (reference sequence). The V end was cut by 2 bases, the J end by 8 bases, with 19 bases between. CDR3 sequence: CAWSFNGGPSDEQFF. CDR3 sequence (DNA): TGTGCCTGGAGTTTCAACGGGGGGCCAAGCGATGAGCAGTTCTTC.

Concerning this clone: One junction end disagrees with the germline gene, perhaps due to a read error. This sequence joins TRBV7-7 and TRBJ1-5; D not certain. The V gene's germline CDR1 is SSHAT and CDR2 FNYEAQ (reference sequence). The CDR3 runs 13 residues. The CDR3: CASSLASGQPQHF. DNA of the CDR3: TGTGCTAGCAGCTTAGCTTCTGGTCAGCCCCAGCATTTT.

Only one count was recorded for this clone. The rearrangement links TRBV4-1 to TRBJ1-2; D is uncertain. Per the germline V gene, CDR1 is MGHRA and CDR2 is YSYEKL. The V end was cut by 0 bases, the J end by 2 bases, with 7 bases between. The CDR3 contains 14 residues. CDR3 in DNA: TGCGCCAGCAGCCAAGATGGGAGAAACTATGGCTACACCTTC. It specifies CASSQDGRNYGYTF.

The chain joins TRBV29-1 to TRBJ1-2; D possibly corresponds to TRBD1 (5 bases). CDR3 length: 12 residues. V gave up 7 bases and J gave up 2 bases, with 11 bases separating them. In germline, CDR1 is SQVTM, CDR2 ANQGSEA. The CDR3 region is CSAPSGNYGYTF. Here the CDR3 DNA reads TGCAGCGCCCCCTCAGGGAACTATGGCTACACCTTC.

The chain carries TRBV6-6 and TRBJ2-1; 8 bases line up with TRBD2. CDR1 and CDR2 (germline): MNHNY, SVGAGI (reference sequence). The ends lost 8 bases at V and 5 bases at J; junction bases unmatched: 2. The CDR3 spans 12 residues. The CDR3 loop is CASHGGDNEQFF. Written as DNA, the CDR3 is TGTGCCAGCCACGGGGGGGACAATGAGCAGTTCTTC.

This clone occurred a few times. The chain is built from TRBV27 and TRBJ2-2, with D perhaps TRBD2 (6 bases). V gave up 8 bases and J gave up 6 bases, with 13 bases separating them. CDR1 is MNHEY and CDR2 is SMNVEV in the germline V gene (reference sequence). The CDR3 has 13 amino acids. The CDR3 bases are TGTGCCAGCCGACCTGGAGGGGCCGGGGAGCTGTTTTTT. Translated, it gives CASRPGGAGELFF.

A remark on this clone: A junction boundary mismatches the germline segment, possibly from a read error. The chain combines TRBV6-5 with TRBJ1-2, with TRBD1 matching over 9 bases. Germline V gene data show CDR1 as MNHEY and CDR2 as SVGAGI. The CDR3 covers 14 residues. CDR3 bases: TGTGCTAGCAGTGAAACAGGGGGCGCGTATGGCTACACCTTC. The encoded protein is CASSETGGAYGYTF.

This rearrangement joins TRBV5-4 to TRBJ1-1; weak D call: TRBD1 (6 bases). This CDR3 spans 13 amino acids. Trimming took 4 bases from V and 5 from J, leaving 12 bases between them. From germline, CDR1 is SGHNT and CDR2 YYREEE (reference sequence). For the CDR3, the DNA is TGTGCCAGCAGCCTACGAGACAGGACTGAAGCTTTCTTT. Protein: CASSLRDRTEAFF.

The CDR3: CASKFGNIQYF. The CDR3 DNA reads TGTGCCAGTAAGTTCGGAAACATTCAGTACTTC. This sequence joins TRBV19 and TRBJ2-4; D gene uncertain. This CDR3 contains 11 residues. Germline CDR1 and CDR2: LNHDA and SQIVND (reference sequence). V was shortened by 7 bases and J by 6 bases, with 7 bases between the two germline ends. The full variable domain, completed using reference TRBV19 and TRBJ2-4, is DGGITQSPKYLFRKEGQNVTLSCEQNLNHDAMYWYRQDPGQGLRLIYYSQIVNDFQKGDIAEGYSVSREKKESFPLTVTSAQKNPTAFYLCASKFGNIQYFGAGTRLSVL.

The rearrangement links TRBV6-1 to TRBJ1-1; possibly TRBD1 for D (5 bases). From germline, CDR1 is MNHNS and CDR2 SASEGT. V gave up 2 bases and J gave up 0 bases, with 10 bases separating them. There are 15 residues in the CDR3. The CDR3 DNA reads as TGTGCCAGCAGTGAATGGGGGGAGGTGAACACTGAAGCTTTCTTT. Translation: CASSEWGEVNTEAFF.

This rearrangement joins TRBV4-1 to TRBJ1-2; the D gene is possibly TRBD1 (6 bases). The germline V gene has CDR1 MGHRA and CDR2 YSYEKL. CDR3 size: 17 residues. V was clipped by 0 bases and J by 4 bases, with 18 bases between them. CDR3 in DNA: TGCGCCAGCAGCCAAGAACCTGAGCACAGGGCGGTCTATGGCTACACCTTC. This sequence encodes CASSQEPEHRAVYGYTF.

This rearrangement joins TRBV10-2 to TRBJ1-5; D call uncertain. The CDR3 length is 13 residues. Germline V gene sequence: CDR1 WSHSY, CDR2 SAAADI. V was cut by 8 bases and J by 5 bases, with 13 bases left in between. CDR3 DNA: TGCGCCAGCTCCCAAGAGAGATATCAGCCCCAGCATTTT. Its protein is CASSQERYQPQHF.

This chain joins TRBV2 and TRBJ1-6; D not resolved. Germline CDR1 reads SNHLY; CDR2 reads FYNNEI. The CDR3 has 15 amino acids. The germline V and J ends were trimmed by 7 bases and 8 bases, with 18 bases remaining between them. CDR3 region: CASKNNNERDSPLHF. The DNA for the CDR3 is TGTGCCAGCAAGAATAACAATGAGAGGGATTCACCCCTCCACTTT. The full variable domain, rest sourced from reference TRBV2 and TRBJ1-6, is EPEVTQTPSHQVTQMGQEVILRCVPISNHLYFYWYRQILGQKVEFLVSFYNNEISEKSEIFDDQFSVERPDGSNFTLKIRSTKLEDSAMYFCASKNNNERDSPLHFGNGTRLTVT.

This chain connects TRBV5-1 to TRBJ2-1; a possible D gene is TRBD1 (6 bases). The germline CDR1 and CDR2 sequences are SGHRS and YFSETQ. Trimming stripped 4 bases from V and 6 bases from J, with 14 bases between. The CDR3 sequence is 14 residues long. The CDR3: CASSLNPRGNEQFF. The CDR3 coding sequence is TGCGCCAGCAGCCTAAACCCCAGGGGCAATGAGCAGTTCTTC.

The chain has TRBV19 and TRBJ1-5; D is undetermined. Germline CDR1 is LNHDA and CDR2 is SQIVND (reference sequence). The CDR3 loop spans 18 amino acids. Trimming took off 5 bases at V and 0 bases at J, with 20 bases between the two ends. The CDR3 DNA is TGTGCCAGTAGTTTCACCAAAAAGGGCTCGTATAGCAATCAGCCCCAGCATTTT. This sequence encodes CASSFTKKGSYSNQPQHF.